This T cell receptor (beta chain) emerged from a study of cytomegalovirus exposure and HLA in healthy donors. The study, taken as a whole, reports: The Asian-associated ancestry cluster reportedly had fewer N-insertions than the approximately 650-donor mean in a later analysis. In vitro experiments confirmed that a few CMV-associated chains were specific for CMV antigens. What was likely a sequencing artifact was a cluster of highly shared sequence variants.

CDR3 size: 14 residues. Trimming cost V 4 bases and J 1 base, with 11 bases left between them. Germline V lookup: CDR1 SGDLS, CDR2 YYNGEE. The PCR ran on 60 Vbeta and 13 Jbeta primers. TCRdb's table, derived via immunoSEQ multiplex PCR, lists solely in-frame clones and lacks some. The sample lists more than 50,000 clones; 70% to 80% were seen once. On this clone: Its antigen is currently unknown.

Source material: PBMCs. The chain employs TRBV9 and TRBJ1-1; D is possibly TRBD1 (5 bases). This clonotype was sampled from a woman aged 55-70 years in good health and CMV-seropositive. This CDR3 is CASSPQTANTEAFF. DNA of the CDR3: TGTGCCAGCAGCCCCCAGACAGCGAACACTGAAGCTTTCTTT.